These T cell receptor beta chains were read from a single sample in a study of T cells expressing NK-cell markers. TCRdb reprocessed the 5' RACE reads; each CDR3 protein has one entry and no DNA is given. The sample totals roughly 150,000 distinct CDR3 sequences. Specimen: blood T cells: a sorted CD56 or NKG2C T cell subset, CD4+ or CD8+ T cells, or bulk PBMC T cells (not recorded which). Receptors originate from a man aged 18 to 69 in good health. CDR3s include the opening cysteine and the closing phenylalanine or tryptophan.

V	J	CDR3
TRBV6-1	TRBJ2-7	CASSVPARSHLSEQYF
TRBV27	TRBJ2-3	CASSGSLAGGQAFTDTQYF
TRBV5-1	TRBJ2-5	CASSKYRTGGRTLKETQYF
TRBV13	TRBJ2-1	CASSPPGLASRQFF
TRBV20-1	TRBJ2-1	CSARDMRESSYNEQFF
TRBV7-6	TRBJ2-7	CASSSEGQGAYEQYF
TRBV5-1	TRBJ2-1	CASSPLGGSYNEQFF
TRBV12-5	TRBJ2-5	CASGLGTGQSETQYF
TRBV29-1	TRBJ2-2	CSVDKQNTGELFF
TRBV20-1	TRBJ1-1	CSPLGGGNTEAFF
TRBV28	TRBJ1-6	CASRETGEGVSPLHF
TRBV6-5	TRBJ2-5	CASSYSERNQETQYF
TRBV15	TRBJ1-1	CAASPGADTEAFF
TRBV18	TRBJ1-3	CASSPGSRDLSENTIYF
TRBV7-9	TRBJ1-4	CASRPGDGEEKLFF
TRBV14	TRBJ2-1	CASSPYTGNYNEQFF
TRBV3-1	TRBJ1-2	CASSRQLGGTADYGYTF
TRBV9	TRBJ2-5	CASSDNQGGWETQYF
TRBV29-1	TRBJ1-4	CSVSGGISEKLFF
TRBV24-1	TRBJ2-2	CATSDKLAGRRNTGELFF
TRBV12-5	TRBJ2-5	CASGLVIGTSVTQYF
TRBV7-9	TRBJ2-5	CASSSGQPQETQYF
TRBV9	TRBJ2-7	CASSEGLAGGRYEQYF
TRBV6-5	TRBJ2-7	CASDAGTRTSGEPYEQYF
TRBV7-2	TRBJ2-1	CASSPGSAPSYNEQFF
TRBV9	TRBJ2-2	CASSDWDTGFPGELFF